These 30 T cell receptor beta chains originate from one sample sequenced in a study of blood T cell repertoires in COVID-19. Data came from immunoSEQ multiplex PCR; TCRdb stores just in-frame clones and leaves some out. Of fewer than 350,000 clones listed, about nine tenths were seen once; the top ten hold 5.2%. Source material: PBMCs or T cells enriched from blood (not recorded which). These receptors came from a man in his sixties who had recovered from COVID-19.

This chain connects TRBV5-1 to TRBJ2-7; no reliable D call. The CDR3 covers 17 residues. V dropped 2 bases and J dropped 0 bases, with 18 bases sitting between them. The germline V gene has CDR1 SGHRS and CDR2 YFSETQ. The CDR3 here is CASSFYSSYELSYEQYF. The DNA for the CDR3 is TGCGCCAGCAGCTTCTACTCCTCCTATGAACTCTCCTACGAGCAGTACTTC.

The chain links TRBV7-2 to TRBJ2-1; 10 bases agree with TRBD1. Germline CDR1 and CDR2: SGHTA and FQGNSA. This CDR3 comprises 16 residues. J lost 5 bases, V lost 7 bases, and 11 bases had no gene match. The CDR3 region is CASILSRDRGNNEQFF. The CDR3 DNA is TGTGCCAGCATCCTTAGCCGGGACAGGGGAAACAATGAGCAGTTCTTC.

The chain joins TRBV6-1 to TRBJ1-1; a possible D gene is TRBD1 (6 bases). This CDR3 has 16 residues. The germline V and J ends were trimmed by 4 bases and 3 bases, with 18 bases remaining between them. Germline assignment: CDR1 MNHNS and CDR2 SASEGT. The CDR3 protein is CASSGIRGVTHTEAFF. The CDR3, as DNA: TGTGCCAGCAGTGGGATCAGGGGCGTAACTCACACTGAAGCTTTCTTT.

CDR3 coding DNA: TGTGCCAGCTCACCTCCGAGAGGGAACTCTGGGGCCAACGTCCTGACTTTC. Amino acid sequence: CASSPPRGNSGANVLTF. The chain employs TRBV18 and TRBJ2-6; a possible D gene is TRBD2 (5 bases). V lost 3 bases and J lost 0, with 12 bases in between. Germline CDR1 KGHSH, CDR2 LQKENI. CDR3 length: 17 residues.

The chain combines TRBV19 with TRBJ1-1; a possible D gene is TRBD1 (6 bases). Trimming cost V 10 bases and J 1 base, with 13 bases left between them. The CDR3 is 13 residues long. CDR1 is LNHDA, CDR2 SQIVND, per germline (reference sequence). Here the CDR3 reads CATTTGWNTEAFF. CDR3 bases: TGTGCCACCACGACAGGTTGGAACACTGAAGCTTTCTTT.

This chain links TRBV7-9 with TRBJ1-2; D gene ambiguous. CDR3 length: 15 residues. The germline V gene encodes CDR1 SEHNR and CDR2 FQNEAQ (reference sequence). Trimming shortened V by 7 bases and J by 5 bases, and 20 bases separated the two germline ends. The CDR3 sequence: CASTRPARAEYGYTF. CDR3 nucleotide sequence: TGTGCCAGCACCAGACCTGCGCGGGCAGAATATGGCTACACCTTC.

V gene TRBV11-2 combines with J gene TRBJ1-2; possibly TRBD1 for D (6 bases). V lost 6 bases and J 4 bases, leaving 15 bases between the germline ends. Germline CDR1 SGHAT, CDR2 FQNNGV. This CDR3 region has 14 residues. The CDR3 DNA sequence: TGTGCCAGCAGTTCGGGGGGCGTCGGCTATGGCTACACCTTC. This translates into CASSSGGVGYGYTF.

The chain uses TRBV19 and TRBJ2-4; possible D gene TRBD1, 6 bases. Germline-derived CDR1 and CDR2 are LNHDA and SQIVND (reference sequence). The V end was cut by 5 bases, the J end by 6 bases, with 17 bases between. The CDR3 extends over 15 amino acids. CDR3 region: CASSQGLPTPNIQYF. For the CDR3, the DNA is TGTGCCAGTAGTCAGGGGCTCCCTACCCCAAACATTCAGTACTTC.

This clone was detected once. CDR3 sequence reads: CASSVGLASETQYF. DNA for the CDR3: TGTGCCAGCAGCGTAGGACTAGCTTCTGAGACCCAGTACTTC. The V gene is TRBV11-2, the J gene TRBJ2-5, with TRBD2 matching over 8 bases. Losses at the gene ends were 5 bases for V and 5 bases for J; bases not matched to a gene: 7. This CDR3 has 14 amino acids. Germline assignment: CDR1 SGHAT and CDR2 FQNNGV.

This CDR3 is CASSYLEAGANVLTF. The CDR3 coding sequence is TGTGCCAGCAGTTACTTGGAGGCGGGGGCCAACGTCCTGACTTTC. The chain uses TRBV6-5 and TRBJ2-6; tentatively, D is TRBD2 (5 bases). Germline lookup yields CDR1 MNHEY and CDR2 SVGAGI. The CDR3 spans 15 residues. The germline V and J ends were trimmed by 1 base and 4 bases, with 8 bases remaining between them.

This clone was seen a single time. This chain's CDR3 is CASSLVGIDRFNQPQHF. CDR3 DNA sequence: TGTGCCAGCAGCTTGGTGGGTATTGACAGGTTCAATCAGCCCCAGCATTTT. This chain uses TRBV5-5 with TRBJ1-5; tentative D call: TRBD1 (6 bases). Looked up from germline, CDR1 is SGHKS and CDR2 is YYEKEE (reference sequence). Trimming pared 0 bases from V and 3 bases from J, leaving 16 bases between. CDR3 length equals 17 residues. The variable domain in full, completed from reference TRBV5-5 and TRBJ1-5, reads DAGVTQSPTHLIKTRGQQVTLRCSPISGHKSVSWYQQVLGQGPQFIFQYYEKEERGRGNFPDRFSARQFPNYSSELNVNALLLGDSALYLCASSLVGIDRFNQPQHFGDGTRLSIL.

Concerning this clone: The junction departs from germline at one end; a sequencing error may be responsible. J is TRBJ2-7 and V is TRBV29-1, with 8 nucleotides matching TRBD1. CDR3 size: 11 residues. Germline V gives CDR1 SQVTM, CDR2 ANQGSEA. CDR3 DNA: TGCAGCGTCGAGTTCGGAGGGACAGGACTCTTC. This sequence encodes CSVEFGGTGLF.

This clone was seen just once. The chain uses TRBV6-5 and TRBJ1-5; no reliable D call. This CDR3 region has 12 residues. The germline CDR1 and CDR2 sequences are MNHEY and SVGAGI. Trimming removed 6 bases at V and 3 bases at J, with 6 bases between. CDR3 DNA sequence: TGTGCCAGCAGGGACTTCAATCAGCCCCAGCATTTT. Translation: CASRDFNQPQHF.

The chain links TRBV6-5 to TRBJ2-3; 10 bases are a match to TRBD1. V dropped 6 bases and J dropped 2; count of bases not matched to a gene: 8. This CDR3 has 16 amino acids. The V gene's germline CDR1 is MNHEY and CDR2 SVGAGI. The CDR3 is CASSYPGTGATDTQYF. The CDR3 DNA reads as TGTGCCAGCAGCTACCCGGGGACAGGGGCCACAGATACGCAGTATTTT.

The rearrangement uses TRBV24-1 and TRBJ2-1; TRBD1 aligns across 7 bases. J lost 0 bases, V lost 4 bases, and 11 bases had no gene match. Per germline, CDR1 KGHDR and CDR2 SFDVKD. This CDR3 contains 18 residues. CDR3 in DNA: TGTGCCACCAGTGACCCCTTGGACAGGATGGGCTCCTACAATGAGCAGTTCTTC. Protein: CATSDPLDRMGSYNEQFF.

The chain links TRBV10-3 to TRBJ2-7, with 7 bases lining up with TRBD1. The V and J ends lost 5 bases and 3 bases, in that order; junction bases with no gene match: 4. The germline V gene has CDR1 ENHRY and CDR2 SYGVKD. This CDR3 comprises 13 residues. For the CDR3, the DNA is TGTGCCATCAGTTTGGGGGACAGCTACGAGCAGTACTTC. Translation gives CAISLGDSYEQYF.

CDR3 DNA: TGTGCCAGCTCACCCGATCGGGTCGTTAAGGGCTACACCTTC. Amino acids: CASSPDRVVKGYTF. The chain employs TRBV18 and TRBJ1-2; unclear D gene. Germline values: CDR1 KGHSH, CDR2 LQKENI. The CDR3 contains 14 residues. The V end lost 3 bases, the J end lost 8 bases, and 16 bases lay between the germline ends. The full variable domain, in which reference TRBV18 and TRBJ1-2 provide the parts outside the CDR3, is NAGVMQNPRHLVRRRGQEARLRCSPMKGHSHVYWYRQLPEEGLKFMVYLQKENIIDESGMPKERFSAEFPKEGPSILRIQQVVRGDSAAYFCASSPDRVVKGYTFGSGTRLTVV.

The V and J genes are TRBV5-6 and TRBJ2-3, with D perhaps TRBD2 (5 bases). The CDR3 sequence is 14 residues long. Trimming removed 4 bases at V and 0 bases at J, with 9 bases between. Germline CDR1 is SGHDT and CDR2 is YYEEEE. The CDR3 spells CASSPGLSTDTQYF. The CDR3 coding sequence is TGTGCCAGCAGCCCCGGACTGAGCACAGATACGCAGTATTTT.

This sequence joins TRBV21-1 and TRBJ2-3; TRBD1, the table's D call, was not compared with the DNA. TRBV21-1 is marked as a pseudogene. CDR3 length equals 16 residues. CDR3 bases: TGTGCCAGCAGCAAAGGACAGGGGCTACCCACAGATACGCAGTATTTT. Residues: CASSKGQGLPTDTQYF.

The rearrangement joins TRBV28 to TRBJ1-6; D remains unclear. Germline-derived CDR1 and CDR2 are MDHEN and SYDVKM. V lost 4 bases to trimming and J lost 7 bases, with 11 bases between them. The CDR3 covers 14 residues. DNA of the CDR3: TGTGCCAGCAGTTCACCCCTGGGCAATTCACCCCTCCACTTT. It translates to CASSSPLGNSPLHF.

The rearrangement links TRBV12-3 or TRBV12-4 to TRBJ1-2; 8 nucleotides line up with TRBD1. V lost 6 bases, J lost 4 bases, and 4 bases stayed unmatched. The CDR3 length is 13 residues. The CDR3, as DNA: TGTGCCAGCAGCACAGGGGGTGCCTATGGCTACACCTTC. As protein: CASSTGGAYGYTF.

This clone was counted once. This chain joins TRBV4-3 and TRBJ2-1; TRBD1 might be the D (5 bases). V was pared by 0 bases and J by 4 bases, with 16 bases between. Looked up from germline, CDR1 is LGHNA and CDR2 is YSLEER. The CDR3 is made up of 17 amino acids. CDR3 nucleotides: TGCGCCAGCAGCCAAGAAGGGGCGAGGAAAGCTTACAATGAGCAGTTCTTC. It is translated as CASSQEGARKAYNEQFF.

V usage is TRBV7-2 and J usage is TRBJ1-5, with TRBD1 matching 11 bases. V lost 5 bases to trimming and J lost 4 bases; unmatched junction nucleotides: 4. Germline V gives CDR1 SGHTA, CDR2 FQGNSA. CDR3 length: 15 amino acids. The DNA for the CDR3 is TGTGCCAGCAGCGCAGGACAGGGGGCAAATCAGCCCCAGCATTTT. This gives the protein CASSAGQGANQPQHF.

The V gene is TRBV12-3 or TRBV12-4, the J gene TRBJ2-1; weak D call: TRBD2 (5 bases). The CDR3 covers 13 residues. Trimming shortened V by 5 bases and J by 9 bases, and 14 bases separated the two germline ends. This chain's CDR3 is CASSRENRLEQFF. For the CDR3, the DNA is TGTGCCAGCAGTAGGGAGAATAGGCTTGAGCAGTTCTTC.

The CDR3 spells CATSDPGTGLSHYNEQFF. The CDR3 DNA sequence: TGTGCCACCAGTGACCCTGGGACAGGCCTTTCACACTACAATGAGCAGTTCTTC. This chain links TRBV24-1 with TRBJ2-1; the match to TRBD1 covers 8 bases. The CDR3 covers 18 residues. Unmatched junction bases numbered 13, after V lost 4 bases and J lost 3 bases. Germline loops: CDR1 KGHDR, CDR2 SFDVKD.

This clone occurred once. The chain's CDR3 is CASGGEEGSPLHF. The CDR3 coding sequence is TGTGCCAGCGGCGGGGAGGAAGGTTCACCCCTCCACTTT. The chain joins TRBV6-5 to TRBJ1-6; D is uncertain. Per germline, CDR1 MNHEY and CDR2 SVGAGI. This CDR3 has 13 residues. Between the trimmed V and J ends, which lost 8 bases and 9 bases, there was a span of 14 bases.

The chain carries TRBV18 and TRBJ2-7; 9 nucleotides line up with TRBD2. CDR3 length equals 15 residues. The germline V gene encodes CDR1 KGHSH and CDR2 LQKENI. Germline trimming cut 2 bases from V and 2 bases from J; bases unmatched to any gene: 4. As DNA, the CDR3 is TGTGCCAGCTCACCAGGTAGCGGGGGAACCTACGAGCAGTACTTC. It translates to CASSPGSGGTYEQYF.

The chain uses TRBV3-1 (or the pseudogene TRBV3-2) and TRBJ1-4, with D uncertain. Looked up from germline, CDR1 is LGHDT and CDR2 is YNNKEL (reference sequence). V was trimmed by 7 bases and J by 4 bases, leaving 13 bases between them. This CDR3 is built from 14 residues. CDR3 coding DNA: TGTGCCAGCAAGTCGCGGGGTGTTAATGAAAAACTGTTTTTT. Its translation is CASKSRGVNEKLFF.

This sequence joins TRBV19 and TRBJ1-2, with D possibly TRBD1 on 6 matching bases. Germline CDR1 LNHDA, CDR2 SQIVND (reference sequence). V was cut by 6 bases and J by 6 bases, with 14 bases left in between. The CDR3 runs 13 residues. Written as DNA, the CDR3 is TGTGCCAGTAGCGGTCTATCAGGGGATGGCTACACCTTC. This gives the protein CASSGLSGDGYTF.

The rearrangement uses TRBV13 and TRBJ2-5; D is perhaps TRBD2 (5 bases). The CDR3 extends over 16 amino acids. CDR1 is PRHDT and CDR2 is FYEKMQ in the germline V gene (reference sequence). V lost 2 bases and J lost 0, with 13 bases in between. The CDR3 loop reads CASSLKKGAYQETQYF. The DNA for the CDR3 is TGTGCCAGCAGCTTAAAGAAGGGAGCGTACCAAGAGACCCAGTACTTC.